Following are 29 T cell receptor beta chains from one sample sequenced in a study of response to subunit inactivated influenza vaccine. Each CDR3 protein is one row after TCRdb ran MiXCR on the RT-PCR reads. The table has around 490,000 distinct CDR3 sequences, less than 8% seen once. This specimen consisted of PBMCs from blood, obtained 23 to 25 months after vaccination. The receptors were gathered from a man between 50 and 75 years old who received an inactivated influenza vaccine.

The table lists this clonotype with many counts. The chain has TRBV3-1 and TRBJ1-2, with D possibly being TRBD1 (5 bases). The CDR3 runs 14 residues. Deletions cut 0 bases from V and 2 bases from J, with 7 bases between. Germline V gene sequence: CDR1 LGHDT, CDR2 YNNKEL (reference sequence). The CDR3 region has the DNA TGTGCCAGCAGCCAAGAGGACACCAACTATGGCTACACCTTC. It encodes CASSQEDTNYGYTF.

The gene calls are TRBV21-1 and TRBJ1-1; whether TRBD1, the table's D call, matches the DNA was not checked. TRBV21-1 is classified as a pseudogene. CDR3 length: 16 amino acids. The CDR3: CASTSKQVLGNTEAFF. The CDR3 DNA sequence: TGTGCCAGCACCTCTAAACAGGTCCTGGGGAACACTGAAGCTTTCTTT.

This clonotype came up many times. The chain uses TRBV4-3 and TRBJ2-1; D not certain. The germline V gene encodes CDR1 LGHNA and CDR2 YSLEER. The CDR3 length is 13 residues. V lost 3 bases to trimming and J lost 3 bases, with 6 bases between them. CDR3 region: CASSQDYYNEQFF. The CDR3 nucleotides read TGCGCCAGCAGCCAGGATTACTACAATGAGCAGTTCTTC.

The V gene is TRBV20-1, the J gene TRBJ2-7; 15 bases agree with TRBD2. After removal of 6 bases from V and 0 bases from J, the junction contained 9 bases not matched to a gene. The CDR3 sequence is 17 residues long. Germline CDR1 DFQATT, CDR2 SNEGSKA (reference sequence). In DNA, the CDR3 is TGCAGTGCCCCCCCGGGACTAGCGGGGGGCCTCTCCTACGAGCAGTACTTC. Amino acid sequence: CSAPPGLAGGLSYEQYF.

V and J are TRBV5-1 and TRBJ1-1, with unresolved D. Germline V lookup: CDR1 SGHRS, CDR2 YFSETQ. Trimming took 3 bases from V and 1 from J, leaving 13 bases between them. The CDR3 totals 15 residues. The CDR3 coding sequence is TGCGCCAGCAGCTGGGATCCCCTGGGGAACACTGAAGCTTTCTTT. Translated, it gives CASSWDPLGNTEAFF. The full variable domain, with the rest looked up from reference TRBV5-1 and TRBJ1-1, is KAGVTQTPRYLIKTRGQQVTLSCSPISGHRSVSWYQQTPGQGLQFLFEYFSETQRNKGNFPGRFSGRQFSNSRSEMNVSTLELGDSALYLCASSWDPLGNTEAFFGQGTRLTVV.

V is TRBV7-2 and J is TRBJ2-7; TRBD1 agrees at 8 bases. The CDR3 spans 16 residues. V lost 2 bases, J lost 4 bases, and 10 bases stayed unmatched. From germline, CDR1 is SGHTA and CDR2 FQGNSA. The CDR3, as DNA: TGTGCCAGCAGCTTATATAGCCAGGGGGCTCTTTACGAGCAGTACTTC. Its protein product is CASSLYSQGALYEQYF.

DNA for the CDR3: TGTGCCAGCACTTCTTTGGGGGGGTCCTACAATGAGCAGTTCTTC. Amino acid sequence: CASTSLGGSYNEQFF. This sequence joins TRBV12-3 or TRBV12-4 and TRBJ2-1; 7 bases map to TRBD2. The CDR3 is made up of 15 amino acids. V lost 7 bases and J lost 1; bases outside the gene matches: 7.

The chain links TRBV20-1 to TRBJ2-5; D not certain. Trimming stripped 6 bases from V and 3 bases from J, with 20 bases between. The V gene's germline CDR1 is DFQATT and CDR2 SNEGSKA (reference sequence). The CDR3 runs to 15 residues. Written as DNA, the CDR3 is TGCAGTGCCGACCCCCACCTAATGGCTGAAGAGACCCAGTACTTC. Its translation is CSADPHLMAEETQYF.

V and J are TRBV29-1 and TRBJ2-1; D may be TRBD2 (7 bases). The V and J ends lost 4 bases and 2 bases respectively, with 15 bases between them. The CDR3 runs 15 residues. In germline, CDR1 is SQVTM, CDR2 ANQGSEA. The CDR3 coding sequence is TGCAGCGTTGGGGGGGGGCGGGGACCCTACAATGAGCAGTTCTTC. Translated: CSVGGGRGPYNEQFF.

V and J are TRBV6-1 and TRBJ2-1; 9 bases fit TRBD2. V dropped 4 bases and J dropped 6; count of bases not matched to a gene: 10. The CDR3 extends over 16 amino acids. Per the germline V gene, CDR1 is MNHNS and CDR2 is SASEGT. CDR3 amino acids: CASSADAAGGSNEQFF. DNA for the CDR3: TGTGCCAGCAGTGCTGATGCAGCGGGGGGATCCAATGAGCAGTTCTTC.

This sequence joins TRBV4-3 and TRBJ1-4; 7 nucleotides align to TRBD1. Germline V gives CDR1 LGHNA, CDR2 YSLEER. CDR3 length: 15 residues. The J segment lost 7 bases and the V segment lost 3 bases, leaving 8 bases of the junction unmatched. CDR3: CASSQATGMGEKLFF. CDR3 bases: TGCGCCAGCAGCCAGGCGACAGGGATGGGTGAAAAACTGTTTTTT.

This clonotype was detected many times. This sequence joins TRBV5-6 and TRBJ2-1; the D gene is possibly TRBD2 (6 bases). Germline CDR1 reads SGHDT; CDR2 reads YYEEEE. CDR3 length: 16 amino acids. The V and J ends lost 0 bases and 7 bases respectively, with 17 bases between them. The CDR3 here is CASSLDPKRAGNEQFF. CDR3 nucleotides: TGTGCCAGCAGCTTGGACCCTAAAAGGGCGGGGAATGAGCAGTTCTTC.

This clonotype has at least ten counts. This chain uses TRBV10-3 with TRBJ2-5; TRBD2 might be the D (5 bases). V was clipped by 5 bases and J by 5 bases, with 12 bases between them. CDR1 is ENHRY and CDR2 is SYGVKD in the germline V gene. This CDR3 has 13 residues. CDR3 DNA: TGTGCCATCAGTTCCGGGAACCGGGAGACCCAGTACTTC. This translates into CAISSGNRETQYF.

The CDR3 loop is CASSPGAGKALGTDTQYF. The CDR3 DNA sequence: TGTGCCAGCAGTCCCGGGGCAGGGAAAGCGCTGGGCACAGATACGCAGTATTTT. The chain combines TRBV27 with TRBJ2-3; either TRBD1 or TRBD2 may fit D (5 bases each). V lost 5 bases to trimming and J lost 1 base, with 22 bases between them. Looked up from germline, CDR1 is MNHEY and CDR2 is SMNVEV (reference sequence). The CDR3 covers 18 residues.

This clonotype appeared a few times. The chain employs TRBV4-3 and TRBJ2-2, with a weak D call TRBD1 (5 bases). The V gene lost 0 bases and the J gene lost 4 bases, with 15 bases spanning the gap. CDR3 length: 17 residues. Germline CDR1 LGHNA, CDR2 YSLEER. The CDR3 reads CASSQDTDWGTTGELFF. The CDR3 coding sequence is TGCGCCAGCAGCCAAGATACTGACTGGGGCACCACCGGGGAGCTGTTTTTT.

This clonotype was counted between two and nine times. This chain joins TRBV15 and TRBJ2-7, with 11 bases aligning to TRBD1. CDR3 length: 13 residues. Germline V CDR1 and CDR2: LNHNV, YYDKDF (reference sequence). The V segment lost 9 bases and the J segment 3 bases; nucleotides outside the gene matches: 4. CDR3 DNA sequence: TGTGCCACTGGGACAGGGGGACACTACGAGCAGTACTTC. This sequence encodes CATGTGGHYEQYF.

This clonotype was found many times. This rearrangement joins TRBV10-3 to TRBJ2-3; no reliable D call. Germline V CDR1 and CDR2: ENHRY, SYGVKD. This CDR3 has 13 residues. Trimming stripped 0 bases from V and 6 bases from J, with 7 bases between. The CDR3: CAISESELDTQYF. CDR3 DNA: TGTGCCATCAGTGAGTCGGAGCTGGATACGCAGTATTTT.

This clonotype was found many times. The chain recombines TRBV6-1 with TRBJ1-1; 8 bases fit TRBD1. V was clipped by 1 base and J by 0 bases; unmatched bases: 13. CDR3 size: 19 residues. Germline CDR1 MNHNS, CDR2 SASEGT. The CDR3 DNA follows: TGTGCCAGCAGTGAAGGGACAGGGTTCGTTCGGCTAATGAACACTGAAGCTTTCTTT. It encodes CASSEGTGFVRLMNTEAFF.

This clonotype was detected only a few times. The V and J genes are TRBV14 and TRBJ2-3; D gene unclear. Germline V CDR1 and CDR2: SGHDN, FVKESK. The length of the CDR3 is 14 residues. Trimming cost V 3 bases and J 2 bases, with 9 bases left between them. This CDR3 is CASSHPASTDTQYF. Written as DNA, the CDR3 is TGTGCCAGCAGCCATCCAGCGTCCACAGATACGCAGTATTTT.

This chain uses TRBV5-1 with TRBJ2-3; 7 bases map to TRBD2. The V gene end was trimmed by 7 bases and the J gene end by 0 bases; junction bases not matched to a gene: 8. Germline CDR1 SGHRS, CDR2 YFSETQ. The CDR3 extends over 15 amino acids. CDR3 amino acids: CASREAGASTDTQYF. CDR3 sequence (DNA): TGCGCCAGCCGGGAGGCGGGCGCTAGCACAGATACGCAGTATTTT.

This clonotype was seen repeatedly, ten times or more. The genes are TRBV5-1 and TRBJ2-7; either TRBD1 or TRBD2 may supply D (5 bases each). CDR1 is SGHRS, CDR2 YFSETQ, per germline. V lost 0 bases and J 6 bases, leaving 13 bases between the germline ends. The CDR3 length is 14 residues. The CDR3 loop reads CASSLEARAGEQYF. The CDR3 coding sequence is TGCGCCAGCAGCTTGGAGGCCAGGGCGGGCGAGCAGTACTTC.

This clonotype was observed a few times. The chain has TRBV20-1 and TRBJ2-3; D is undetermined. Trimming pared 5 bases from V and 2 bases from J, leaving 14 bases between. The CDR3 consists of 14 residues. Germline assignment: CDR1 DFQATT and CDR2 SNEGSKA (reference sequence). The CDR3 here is CSAPSATHTDTQYF. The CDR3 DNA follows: TGCAGTGCTCCAAGTGCCACCCACACAGATACGCAGTATTTT.

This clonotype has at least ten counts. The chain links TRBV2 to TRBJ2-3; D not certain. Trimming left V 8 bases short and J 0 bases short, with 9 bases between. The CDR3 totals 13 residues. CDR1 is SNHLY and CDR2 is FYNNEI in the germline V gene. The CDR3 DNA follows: TGTGCCAGCCAGTGGTCAAGCACAGATACGCAGTATTTT. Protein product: CASQWSSTDTQYF.

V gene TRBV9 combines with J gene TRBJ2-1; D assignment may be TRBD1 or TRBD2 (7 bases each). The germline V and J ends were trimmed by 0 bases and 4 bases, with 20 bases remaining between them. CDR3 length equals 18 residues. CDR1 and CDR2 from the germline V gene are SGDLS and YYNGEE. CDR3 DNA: TGTGCCAGCAGCGTAGAGGGGGCTTCGGCGGGAGTGTACAATGAGCAGTTCTTC. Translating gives CASSVEGASAGVYNEQFF. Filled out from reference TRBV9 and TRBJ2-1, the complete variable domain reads DSGVTQTPKHLITATGQRVTLRCSPRSGDLSVYWYQQSLDQGLQFLIQYYNGEERAKGNILERFSAQQFPDLHSELNLSSLELGDSALYFCASSVEGASAGVYNEQFFGPGTRLTVL.

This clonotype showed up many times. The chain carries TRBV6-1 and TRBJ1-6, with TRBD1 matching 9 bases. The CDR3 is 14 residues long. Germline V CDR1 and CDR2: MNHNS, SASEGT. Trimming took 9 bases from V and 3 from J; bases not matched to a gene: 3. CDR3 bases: TGTGCCAGTTGGACAGGGGACTATAATTCACCCCTCCACTTT. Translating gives CASWTGDYNSPLHF.

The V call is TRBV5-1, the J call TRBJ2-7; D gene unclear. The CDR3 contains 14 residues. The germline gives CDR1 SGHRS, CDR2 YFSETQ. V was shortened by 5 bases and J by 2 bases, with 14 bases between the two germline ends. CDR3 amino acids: CASRVTPSAYEQYF. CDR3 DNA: TGCGCCAGCAGGGTGACCCCGTCCGCCTACGAGCAGTACTTC.

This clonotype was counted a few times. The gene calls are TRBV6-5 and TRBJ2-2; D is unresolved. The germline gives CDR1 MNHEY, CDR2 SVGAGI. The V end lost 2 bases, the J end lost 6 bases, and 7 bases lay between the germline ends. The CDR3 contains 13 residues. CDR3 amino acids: CASSYSKSGELFF. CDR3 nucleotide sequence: TGTGCCAGCAGTTACAGCAAATCCGGGGAGCTGTTTTTT.

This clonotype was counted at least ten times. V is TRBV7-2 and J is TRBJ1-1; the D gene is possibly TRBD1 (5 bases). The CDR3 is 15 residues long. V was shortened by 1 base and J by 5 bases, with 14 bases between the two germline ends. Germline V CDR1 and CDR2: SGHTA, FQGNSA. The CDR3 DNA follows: TGTGCCAGCAGCTTAGGCAGGGCGGCTCGGACTGAAGCTTTCTTT. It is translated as CASSLGRAARTEAFF.

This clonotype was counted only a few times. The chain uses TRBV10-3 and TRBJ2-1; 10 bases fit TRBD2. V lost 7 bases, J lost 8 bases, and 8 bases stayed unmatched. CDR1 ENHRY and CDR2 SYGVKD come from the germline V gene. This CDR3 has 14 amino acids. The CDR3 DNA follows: TGTGCCATCAAGGGGAGGCTAGCGGGAGATGAGCAGTTCTTC. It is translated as CAIKGRLAGDEQFF.